The rows below give T cell receptor beta chains drawn from one sample of a study of T cell changes during pregnancy in multiple sclerosis. Sequenced by immunoSEQ multiplex PCR; TCRdb stores in-frame clones only, minus some. This repertoire shows roughly 40,000 clones, more than 90% found once; its top ten account for 1% to 1.5%. Sequencing was performed on peripheral blood, taken before pregnancy. The receptors shown here come from a female donor with multiple sclerosis, enrolled in a pregnancy study. CDR3s include the opening cysteine and the closing phenylalanine or tryptophan. A D gene is named only where the DNA matches it firmly. Clone size, where shown, is once, few, many, or a class for clones that have expanded.

abundance,d_gene,j_gene,v_gene,CDR3aa,CDR3nt
.,TRBD2,TRBJ2-4,TRBV27,CASSFLAGAEVIQYF,TGTGCCAGCAGTTTCCTAGCGGGAGCAGAAGTCATTCAGTACTTC
.,TRBD1,TRBJ1-6,TRBV9,CASTPGQGGSYNSPLHF,TGTGCCAGCACCCCGGGACAGGGGGGCTCCTATAATTCACCCCTCCACTTT
.,.,TRBJ1-5,TRBV6-1,CASSLRGRDQPQHF,TGTGCCAGCAGCCTCAGGGGCCGGGATCAGCCCCAGCATTTT
.,.,TRBJ1-5,TRBV28,CASSPPGNQPQHF,TGTGCCAGCAGTCCCCCGGGGAACCAGCCCCAGCATTTT
once,.,TRBJ2-7,TRBV10-3,CAISGGRARGYEQYF,TGTGCCATCAGTGGGGGGCGGGCCAGAGGATACGAGCAGTACTTC
once,TRBD2,TRBJ2-7,TRBV9,CASSSGLAGLGEQYF,TGTGCCAGCAGCTCAGGACTAGCGGGCTTAGGCGAGCAGTACTTC
.,TRBD1,TRBJ1-5,TRBV19,CASSPRQGANQPQHF,TGTGCCAGTAGTCCCCGACAGGGGGCTAATCAGCCCCAGCATTTT
once,.,TRBJ1-4,TRBV27,CASSLRALNEKLFF,TGTGCCAGCAGTTTAAGAGCGCTTAATGAAAAACTGTTTTTT
.,TRBD1,TRBJ1-4,TRBV6-4,CASSVTGTGGEKLFF,TGTGCCAGCAGTGTAACCGGGACAGGGGGTGAAAAACTGTTTTTT
.,TRBD2,TRBJ2-3,TRBV5-1,CASSTTSGIQGTDTQYF,TGCGCCAGCAGCACGACTAGCGGGATCCAAGGGACAGATACGCAGTATTTT
.,.,TRBJ2-3,TRBV7-6,CASSLEQVGDTQYF,TGTGCCAGCAGCTTAGAACAGGTCGGAGATACGCAGTATTTT
once,TRBD2,TRBJ2-1,TRBV30,CAWRGRTGNSGRVDNEQFF,TGTGCCTGGAGGGGACGGACAGGGAATAGCGGGAGGGTCGACAATGAGCAGTTCTTC
.,.,TRBJ1-2,TRBV5-6,CASSLVGSEGRGYTF,TGTGCCAGCAGCTTGGTCGGGAGCGAAGGGCGAGGCTACACCTTC
once,TRBD2,TRBJ2-3,TRBV9,CASSAGLAGVGDTQYF,TGTGCCAGCAGCGCCGGACTAGCGGGAGTTGGAGATACGCAGTATTTT
.,TRBD1,TRBJ2-7,TRBV28,CASSFRGQSYEQYF,TGTGCCAGCAGTTTTAGGGGGCAATCCTACGAGCAGTACTTC
once,.,TRBJ1-1,TRBV6-5,CASSRYSTEAFF,TGTGCCAGCAGTCGCTATTCCACTGAAGCTTTCTTT
.,TRBD2,TRBJ2-2,TRBV4-2,CASSQDRDRGGVPNTGELFF,TGTGCCAGCAGCCAGGATAGGGACCGGGGGGGCGTCCCGAACACCGGGGAGCTGTTTTTT
.,.,TRBJ2-3,TRBV30,CAWGRDTDTQYF,TGTGCCTGGGGACGGGACACAGATACGCAGTATTTT
.,.,TRBJ2-2,TRBV9,CASSETAGSLANTGELFF,TGTGCCAGCAGCGAGACAGCCGGGTCACTCGCGAACACCGGGGAGCTGTTTTTT
.,.,TRBJ2-3,TRBV29-1,CSVESGSTDTQYF,TGCAGCGTTGAATCGGGGAGCACAGATACGCAGTATTTT
.,TRBD2,TRBJ2-7,TRBV19,CASSIRGTSGYSYEQYF,TGTGCCAGTAGTATTCGGGGGACTAGCGGCTACTCCTACGAGCAGTACTTC
.,TRBD1,TRBJ1-2,TRBV10-3,CAISDGTAYGYTF,TGTGCCATCAGTGATGGGACAGCCTATGGCTACACCTTC
.,.,TRBJ1-5,TRBV15,CATSRLDNSNQPQHF,TGTGCCACCAGCAGACTGGACAATAGCAATCAGCCCCAGCATTTT
.,.,TRBJ2-1,TRBV28,CASLQGLRGNEQFF,TGTGCCAGCCTGCAGGGGCTCCGCGGCAATGAGCAGTTCTTC
.,TRBD1,TRBJ1-2,TRBV27,CASRPDRGKRYGYTF,TGTGCCAGCAGGCCTGACAGGGGCAAGAGGTATGGCTACACCTTC
.,.,TRBJ2-2,TRBV5-1,CASSLGGGAPGELFF,TGCGCCAGCAGCCTAGGGGGAGGGGCCCCCGGGGAGCTGTTTTTT
.,TRBD1,TRBJ2-3,TRBV28,CASSPRQGKGTDTQYF,TGTGCCAGCAGTCCCCGACAGGGGAAAGGGACAGATACGCAGTATTTT
.,TRBD2,TRBJ2-7,TRBV5-1,CASSPGLAILYEQYF,TGCGCCAGCAGCCCGGGACTAGCGATCCTCTACGAGCAGTACTTC
.,.,TRBJ1-2,TRBV5-1,CASSLDPPEGGYTF,TGCGCCAGCAGCTTGGACCCTCCCGAGGGTGGCTACACCTTC
.,.,TRBJ1-5,TRBV5-1,CASSRLGGSQPQHF,TGCGCCAGCAGCCGGCTTGGGGGGAGTCAGCCCCAGCATTTT
.,TRBD2,TRBJ2-7,TRBV18,CASSPSPGLANEQYF,TGTGCCAGCTCACCTTCTCCGGGACTAGCGAACGAGCAGTACTTC
.,TRBD2,TRBJ2-7,TRBV27,CASSPGTSVAYEQYF,TGTGCCAGCAGTCCCGGGACTAGCGTAGCCTACGAGCAGTACTTC
.,.,TRBJ1-4,TRBV29-1,CSAQGSIGEKLFF,TGCAGCGCGCAGGGTTCTATCGGTGAAAAACTGTTTTTT
.,TRBD1,TRBJ2-3,TRBV19,CASARGTGLTDTQYF,TGTGCCAGCGCGCGCGGGACAGGGCTCACAGATACGCAGTATTTT
.,TRBD2,TRBJ2-3,TRBV12-5,CASGLGLAGTTDTQYF,TGTGCTAGTGGCCTGGGACTAGCGGGGACCACAGATACGCAGTATTTT
.,TRBD2,TRBJ2-1,TRBV7-3,CASSSGLARYHEQFF,TGTGCCAGCAGCTCGGGACTAGCGCGGTACCATGAGCAGTTCTTC
.,TRBD2,TRBJ2-5,TRBV4-1,CASSQELAGGQETQYF,TGCGCCAGCAGCCAAGAACTAGCGGGGGGACAAGAGACCCAGTACTTC
.,TRBD2,TRBJ2-7,TRBV19,CASSDFSGSVHEQYF,TGTGCCAGTAGTGATTTTAGCGGGAGTGTCCACGAGCAGTACTTC
.,TRBD1,TRBJ1-1,TRBV7-9,CASSATGGSVNTEAFF,TGTGCCAGCAGCGCGACAGGGGGGAGCGTGAACACTGAAGCTTTCTTT
.,TRBD2,TRBJ2-1,TRBV7-9,CASTKGLAGGDNEQFF,TGTGCCAGCACCAAAGGGCTAGCGGGAGGAGACAATGAGCAGTTCTTC
few,TRBD1,TRBJ1-1,TRBV2,CASRDRGWTEAFF,TGTGCCAGCAGGGACAGGGGATGGACTGAAGCTTTCTTT
.,TRBD1,TRBJ1-3,TRBV19,CASSMKGAFSGNTIYF,TGTGCCAGTAGTATGAAGGGGGCGTTCTCTGGAAACACCATATATTTT
.,.,TRBJ1-2,TRBV9,CASSVVIGGNGYTF,TGTGCCAGCAGCGTAGTAATTGGGGGGAATGGCTACACCTTC
.,.,TRBJ1-2,TRBV7-2,CASSLDRIHGYTF,TGTGCCAGCAGCTTAGACAGGATCCATGGCTACACCTTC
.,TRBD2,TRBJ2-1,TRBV7-7,CASSRIWVAGMPPREQFF,TGTGCCAGCAGCAGGATTTGGGTAGCGGGAATGCCCCCTAGGGAGCAGTTCTTC
.,TRBD1,TRBJ1-1,TRBV6-1,CASHRGPNTEAFF,TGTGCCAGCCACAGGGGACCGAACACTGAAGCTTTCTTT
once,.,TRBJ2-7,TRBV10-3,CAIRPGLERHEQYF,TGTGCCATCAGGCCGGGACTTGAGCGCCACGAGCAGTACTTC
.,.,TRBJ2-7,TRBV19,CASSIGPLGGDGEQYF,TGTGCCAGTAGTATAGGGCCCCTAGGGGGTGACGGCGAGCAGTACTTC
once,TRBD1,TRBJ1-5,TRBV7-8,CASSLGTGGFNQPQHF,TGTGCCAGCAGCTTAGGGACAGGGGGCTTTAATCAGCCCCAGCATTTT
.,TRBD2,TRBJ2-7,TRBV6-1,CASREGEGLTYEQYF,TGTGCCAGCAGGGAAGGGGAGGGACTAACCTACGAGCAGTACTTC
.,TRBD2,TRBJ2-7,TRBV2,CASSEPPLTSGEQYF,TGTGCCAGCAGTGAGCCTCCTCTAACTAGCGGCGAGCAGTACTTC
.,.,TRBJ2-1,TRBV6-6,CASTTPRTAAPFF,TGTGCCAGCACCACCCCGCGGACAGCCGCCCCATTCTTC
.,TRBD1,TRBJ2-6,TRBV7-9,CASSTRRDRYSSGANVLTF,TGTGCCAGCAGCACGAGAAGGGACAGGTATTCCTCTGGGGCCAACGTCCTGACTTTC